This TCR beta chain was recorded in a study of T cell clonality in common variable immunodeficiency. Study-level findings and limits: CVID subjects showed higher TCRbeta clonality than healthy controls. In common variable immunodeficiency, TCR beta chains reportedly carried fewer deletions and N-nucleotide insertions.

This clone was seen ten or more times. Its antigen is unidentified. Read sequence stops 3 residues before the CDR3 end, and the germline J gene provides the missing end. Heparinized whole blood, roughly 5 to 9 ml, came from each donor. Trimming at V came to 4 bases and at J to 1 base, leaving 12 bases not matched to a gene. The CDR3 is 17 residues long. Germline V gene data show CDR1 as SGHRS and CDR2 as YFSETQ. The data were produced by immunoSEQ multiplex PCR, yet TCRdb's version contains in-frame clones alone and is incomplete. Captured here are about 47,000 clones, none seen once; the top ten comprise 2% to 2.5%.

The chain recombines TRBV5-1 with TRBJ1-1; TRBD1 agrees at 8 bases. Specimen: peripheral blood mononuclear cells. The source of this sequence is a person aged 18 to 75 in good health. This chain's CDR3 is CASSRLGQGGKNTEAFF. The sequenced part of the CDR3 DNA is TGCGCCAGCAGCCGGTTAGGACAGGGTGGAAAGAACACTGAA.